A selection of T cell receptor beta chains follows, all from one sample in a study of blood T cells in healthy people across ages. TCRdb processed the 5' RACE reads anew with MiXCR; each CDR3 protein has one entry. Altogether hundreds of thousands of distinct CDR3 sequences are present, approximately 44% being singletons, with the ten largest covering about 21%. What was sequenced was blood. Receptors were obtained from a man aged 60 to 69 in good health. Both conserved end residues are part of each CDR3. The D gene is left open where the match is weak. Clone size is stated in some rows and not others, as once, few, many or a class when expanded.

clone size: few
V gene: TRBV7-2
D gene: NA
J gene: TRBJ1-2
CDR3 protein: CASSLALGTGRLGYTF
CDR3 DNA: TGTGCCAGCAGCTTAGCCCTAGGAACAGGGAGGTTGGGCTACACCTTC

clone size: few
V gene: TRBV5-1
D gene: NA
J gene: TRBJ2-5
CDR3 protein: CASSGMVGIDEQYF
CDR3 DNA: TGCGCCAGCAGCGGGATGGTGGGAATAGATGAGCAGTACTTC

clone size: few
V gene: TRBV15
D gene: NA
J gene: TRBJ2-2
CDR3 protein: CATGTGNTGELFF
CDR3 DNA: TGTGCCACTGGGACGGGGAACACCGGGGAGCTGTTTTTT

clone size: NA
V gene: TRBV27
D gene: TRBD2
J gene: TRBJ2-7
CDR3 protein: CASSPSLAGEYEQYF
CDR3 DNA: TGTGCCAGCAGCCCTTCTTTAGCGGGAGAGTACGAGCAGTACTTC

clone size: many
V gene: TRBV5-1
D gene: NA
J gene: TRBJ2-1
CDR3 protein: CASSLGSGASYNEQFF
CDR3 DNA: TGCGCCAGCAGTCTTGGATCGGGGGCCTCCTACAATGAGCAGTTCTTC

clone size: NA
V gene: TRBV4-3
D gene: TRBD2
J gene: TRBJ2-7
CDR3 protein: CASSQGTSGTLSYEQYF
CDR3 DNA: TGCGCCAGCAGCCAAGGGACTAGCGGGACTCTCTCCTACGAGCAGTACTTC

clone size: NA
V gene: TRBV10-3
D gene: NA
J gene: TRBJ2-5
CDR3 protein: CAISEGSNVQYF
CDR3 DNA: TGTGCCATCAGTGAGGGTTCCAATGTGCAGTACTTC

clone size: NA
V gene: TRBV12-3/TRBV12-4
D gene: TRBD2
J gene: TRBJ2-4
CDR3 protein: CASSRGGAPNIQYF
CDR3 DNA: TGTGCCAGCAGCCGCGGGGGGGCCCCAAACATTCAGTACTTC

clone size: NA
V gene: TRBV6-2/TRBV6-3
D gene: NA
J gene: TRBJ2-7
CDR3 protein: CASSDSSGYEQYF
CDR3 DNA: TGTGCCAGCAGTGACTCTTCCGGGTACGAGCAGTACTTC

clone size: NA
V gene: TRBV7-9
D gene: NA
J gene: TRBJ2-5
CDR3 protein: CASSPGDSREYF
CDR3 DNA: TGTGCCAGCAGCCCTGGGGACTCCCGGGAGTACTTC

clone size: NA
V gene: TRBV7-2
D gene: NA
J gene: TRBJ2-5
CDR3 protein: CASTKRGGGETQYF
CDR3 DNA: TGTGCCAGCACCAAAAGGGGGGGAGGTGAGACCCAGTACTTC

clone size: NA
V gene: TRBV9
D gene: NA
J gene: TRBJ1-6
CDR3 protein: CASSPHHTGNNSPLHF
CDR3 DNA: TGTGCCAGCAGCCCCCATCATACGGGAAATAATTCACCCCTCCACTTT

clone size: NA
V gene: TRBV29-1
D gene: NA
J gene: TRBJ2-1
CDR3 protein: CSVEQGTIYQETQFF
CDR3 DNA: TGCAGCGTCGAACAGGGGACTATATACCAAGAGACCCAGTTCTTC

clone size: few
V gene: TRBV4-1
D gene: NA
J gene: TRBJ1-4
CDR3 protein: CASSQDRTDNEKLFF
CDR3 DNA: TGCGCCAGCAGCCAAGATCGGACAGATAATGAAAAACTGTTTTTT

clone size: NA
V gene: TRBV5-6
D gene: NA
J gene: TRBJ2-1
CDR3 protein: CASSPKFRTAESYNEQFF
CDR3 DNA: TGTGCCAGCAGCCCAAAGTTCAGGACGGCGGAGTCCTACAATGAGCAGTTCTTC

clone size: NA
V gene: TRBV30
D gene: TRBD1
J gene: TRBJ2-7
CDR3 protein: CAWSAGQGKGQSSYEQYF
CDR3 DNA: TGTGCCTGGAGTGCCGGACAGGGGAAAGGTCAGAGCTCCTACGAGCAGTACTTC

clone size: few
V gene: TRBV7-9
D gene: NA
J gene: TRBJ1-6
CDR3 protein: CASSFRDGKRNSPLHF
CDR3 DNA: TGTGCCAGCAGCTTCCGGGACGGGAAACGCAATTCACCCCTCCACTTT

clone size: NA
V gene: TRBV24-1
D gene: NA
J gene: TRBJ2-5
CDR3 protein: CDTSDRLGLQETQYF
CDR3 DNA: TGTGACACCAGTGACAGACTAGGCCTCCAGGAGACCCAGTACTTC

clone size: NA
V gene: TRBV4-3
D gene: TRBD2
J gene: TRBJ2-7
CDR3 protein: CASSQEPAGGGYYEQYF
CDR3 DNA: TGCGCCAGCAGCCAAGAACCCGCGGGGGGCGGCTACTACGAGCAGTACTTC

clone size: many
V gene: TRBV20-1
D gene: NA
J gene: TRBJ1-2
CDR3 protein: CSARDYRNYGYTF
CDR3 DNA: TGCAGTGCTAGAGATTACAGGAACTATGGCTACACCTTC

clone size: few
V gene: TRBV12-3/TRBV12-4
D gene: NA
J gene: TRBJ2-5
CDR3 protein: CASSFGVGSQETQYF
CDR3 DNA: TGTGCCAGCAGTTTTGGGGTGGGATCCCAAGAGACCCAGTACTTC

clone size: NA
V gene: TRBV12-3/TRBV12-4
D gene: NA
J gene: TRBJ2-3
CDR3 protein: CAGRRGDSDTETQYF
CDR3 DNA: TGTGCCGGCAGGCGGGGGGACAGTGATACAGAGACGCAGTATTTT

clone size: NA
V gene: TRBV10-3
D gene: NA
J gene: TRBJ1-5
CDR3 protein: CAISEQRGTGQPQHF
CDR3 DNA: TGTGCCATCAGTGAGCAACGCGGAACGGGCCAGCCCCAGCATTTT

clone size: NA
V gene: TRBV3-1
D gene: TRBD1
J gene: TRBJ2-7
CDR3 protein: CASSTGQVYNEQYF
CDR3 DNA: TGTGCCAGCAGCACGGGACAGGTCTACAATGAGCAGTACTTC

clone size: NA
V gene: TRBV12-3/TRBV12-4
D gene: TRBD1
J gene: TRBJ2-7
CDR3 protein: CASSWGDRGYEQYF
CDR3 DNA: TGTGCCAGCAGTTGGGGGGACAGGGGATACGAGCAGTACTTC

clone size: many
V gene: TRBV7-9
D gene: NA
J gene: TRBJ2-1
CDR3 protein: CASSRILGAHNEQFF
CDR3 DNA: TGTGCCAGCAGCCGAATTCTGGGGGCCCACAATGAGCAGTTCTTC

clone size: NA
V gene: TRBV10-3
D gene: NA
J gene: TRBJ2-7
CDR3 protein: CAISDMSYEQYF
CDR3 DNA: TGTGCCATCAGCGACATGTCCTACGAGCAGTACTTC

clone size: once
V gene: TRBV20-1
D gene: NA
J gene: TRBJ2-3
CDR3 protein: CSALDGRITDTRYF
CDR3 DNA: TGCAGTGCCCTTGACGGGAGAATCACAGATACGCGGTATTTT

clone size: NA
V gene: TRBV13
D gene: TRBD2
J gene: TRBJ2-5
CDR3 protein: CASSLRLAGETQYF
CDR3 DNA: TGTGCCAGCAGCTTACGTCTAGCGGGGGAGACCCAGTACTTC

clone size: few
V gene: TRBV9
D gene: NA
J gene: TRBJ2-7
CDR3 protein: CASSVGTASSYEQYF
CDR3 DNA: TGTGCCAGCAGCGTGGGGACTGCTAGCTCCTACGAGCAGTACTTC

clone size: NA
V gene: TRBV5-5
D gene: NA
J gene: TRBJ2-1
CDR3 protein: CASSLGAIYNEQFF
CDR3 DNA: TGTGCCAGCAGCTTGGGGGCGATTTACAATGAGCAGTTCTTC

clone size: few
V gene: TRBV5-6
D gene: NA
J gene: TRBJ1-2
CDR3 protein: CASSPVGTPSNYGYTF
CDR3 DNA: TGTGCCAGCAGCCCGGTGGGGACACCTTCTAACTATGGCTACACCTTC

clone size: many
V gene: TRBV9
D gene: NA
J gene: TRBJ2-7
CDR3 protein: CASSVSPESQTYEQYF
CDR3 DNA: TGTGCCAGCAGCGTAAGTCCAGAATCACAAACCTACGAGCAGTACTTC

clone size: NA
V gene: TRBV10-3
D gene: TRBD1
J gene: TRBJ2-7
CDR3 protein: CAISEQGDEQYF
CDR3 DNA: TGTGCCATCAGTGAACAGGGGGACGAGCAGTACTTC

clone size: NA
V gene: TRBV7-8
D gene: NA
J gene: TRBJ2-5
CDR3 protein: CASSLGVFETQYF
CDR3 DNA: TGTGCCAGCAGCTTAGGGGTCTTCGAGACCCAGTACTTC

clone size: NA
V gene: TRBV15
D gene: TRBD1
J gene: TRBJ1-2
CDR3 protein: CATSRGPGGSYGYTF
CDR3 DNA: TGTGCCACCAGCAGAGGTCCAGGGGGCAGCTATGGCTACACCTTC

clone size: few
V gene: TRBV20-1
D gene: NA
J gene: TRBJ1-5
CDR3 protein: CSARGGSGRSNQPQHF
CDR3 DNA: TGCAGTGCTAGAGGGGGGTCGGGACGGAGCAATCAGCCCCAGCATTTT

clone size: NA
V gene: TRBV11-2
D gene: NA
J gene: TRBJ2-5
CDR3 protein: CASSVQGLQETQYF
CDR3 DNA: TGTGCCAGCAGCGTACAGGGACTACAAGAGACCCAGTACTTC

clone size: NA
V gene: TRBV2
D gene: TRBD1
J gene: TRBJ2-5
CDR3 protein: CASKRGLGETQYF
CDR3 DNA: TGTGCCAGCAAGAGGGGGCTGGGAGAGACCCAGTACTTC

clone size: few
V gene: TRBV7-2
D gene: NA
J gene: TRBJ1-2
CDR3 protein: CASSPRGQAGYTF
CDR3 DNA: TGTGCCAGCAGCCCCAGGGGTCAGGCTGGCTACACCTTC

clone size: NA
V gene: TRBV3-1
D gene: NA
J gene: TRBJ1-4
CDR3 protein: CASSLSGAGWTNEKLFF
CDR3 DNA: TGTGCCAGCAGCCTCTCCGGGGCAGGGTGGACTAATGAAAAACTGTTTTTT

clone size: NA
V gene: TRBV5-6
D gene: NA
J gene: TRBJ2-7
CDR3 protein: CASTRTNEQYF
CDR3 DNA: TGTGCCAGCACCCGAACTAATGAGCAGTACTTC

clone size: NA
V gene: TRBV20-1
D gene: NA
J gene: TRBJ2-5
CDR3 protein: CSARERGLAWETQYF
CDR3 DNA: TGCAGTGCTAGAGAGAGAGGGCTAGCTTGGGAGACCCAGTACTTC

clone size: few
V gene: TRBV29-1
D gene: NA
J gene: TRBJ2-1
CDR3 protein: CSVERTAYNEQFF
CDR3 DNA: TGCAGCGTTGAGAGGACAGCCTACAATGAGCAGTTCTTC

clone size: NA
V gene: TRBV28
D gene: NA
J gene: TRBJ2-5
CDR3 protein: CASSPTSFQETQYF
CDR3 DNA: TGTGCCAGCAGTCCAACTAGCTTCCAAGAGACCCAGTACTTC

clone size: few
V gene: TRBV29-1
D gene: TRBD1
J gene: TRBJ2-2
CDR3 protein: CSVGDRAAGELFF
CDR3 DNA: TGCAGCGTGGGGGACAGGGCCGCCGGGGAGCTGTTTTTT

clone size: few
V gene: TRBV7-2
D gene: NA
J gene: TRBJ2-5
CDR3 protein: CASELQLALQETQYF
CDR3 DNA: TGTGCCAGCGAGCTTCAACTAGCCCTCCAAGAGACCCAGTACTTC

clone size: NA
V gene: TRBV5-4
D gene: NA
J gene: TRBJ1-1
CDR3 protein: CASSVGQTMNTEAFF
CDR3 DNA: TGTGCCAGCAGCGTTGGACAGACCATGAACACTGAAGCTTTCTTT

clone size: NA
V gene: TRBV9
D gene: TRBD1
J gene: TRBJ1-5
CDR3 protein: CASSATGANQPQHF
CDR3 DNA: TGTGCCAGCAGTGCGACAGGGGCGAATCAGCCCCAGCATTTT

clone size: NA
V gene: TRBV7-9
D gene: TRBD1
J gene: TRBJ2-3
CDR3 protein: CASSSGQGTGAQYF
CDR3 DNA: TGTGCCAGCAGCTCCGGACAGGGGACAGGTGCGCAGTATTTT

clone size: NA
V gene: TRBV4-1
D gene: TRBD2
J gene: TRBJ2-5
CDR3 protein: CASSLLTSGTLRETQYF
CDR3 DNA: TGCGCCAGCAGCCTACTGACTAGCGGGACACTAAGGGAGACCCAGTACTTC

clone size: few
V gene: TRBV7-2
D gene: NA
J gene: TRBJ2-5
CDR3 protein: CASSLGSSPTGETQYF
CDR3 DNA: TGTGCCAGCAGCTTAGGGTCTAGCCCTACCGGGGAGACCCAGTACTTC

clone size: NA
V gene: TRBV7-2
D gene: TRBD1
J gene: TRBJ1-1
CDR3 protein: CASSLDFTGVTTEAFF
CDR3 DNA: TGTGCCAGCAGCTTAGATTTCACAGGGGTGACCACTGAAGCTTTCTTT

clone size: many
V gene: TRBV6-5
D gene: NA
J gene: TRBJ2-7
CDR3 protein: CASSYGRNYEQYF
CDR3 DNA: TGTGCCAGCAGTTACGGCCGAAACTACGAGCAGTACTTC

clone size: few
V gene: TRBV9
D gene: NA
J gene: TRBJ2-7
CDR3 protein: CASSESAGPYEQYF
CDR3 DNA: TGTGCCAGCAGCGAATCCGCGGGGCCCTACGAGCAGTACTTC

clone size: few
V gene: TRBV5-1
D gene: TRBD2
J gene: TRBJ2-7
CDR3 protein: CASSSAGVGAYEQYF
CDR3 DNA: TGCGCCAGCAGCTCTGCGGGGGTTGGGGCCTACGAGCAGTACTTC

clone size: NA
V gene: TRBV10-1
D gene: TRBD1
J gene: TRBJ1-5
CDR3 protein: CASKMGLKSRQGDNQPQHF
CDR3 DNA: TGCGCCAGCAAGATGGGTCTAAAATCAAGACAGGGGGACAATCAGCCCCAGCATTTT

clone size: NA
V gene: TRBV7-9
D gene: NA
J gene: TRBJ2-3
CDR3 protein: CASSLASAVSDTQYF
CDR3 DNA: TGTGCCAGCAGCTTGGCTAGCGCTGTCTCGGATACGCAGTATTTT

clone size: few
V gene: TRBV7-9
D gene: NA
J gene: TRBJ2-5
CDR3 protein: CASSGTGFQYF
CDR3 DNA: TGTGCCAGCAGCGGCACGGGCTTCCAGTACTTC

clone size: NA
V gene: TRBV4-3
D gene: NA
J gene: TRBJ1-4
CDR3 protein: CASSQDHPPNEKLFF
CDR3 DNA: TGCGCCAGCAGCCAAGATCACCCACCTAATGAAAAACTGTTTTTT